These 27 T cell receptor beta chains were all obtained from the same sample, sequenced in a study of blood T cell repertoires in COVID-19. Clones were read by immunoSEQ multiplex PCR, and TCRdb kept only the in-frame ones, dropping some. The sample lists about 81,000 clones, 91% occurring once. Material for sequencing was peripheral blood. These receptors all stem from a woman in her forties or fifties in a cohort sampled during active COVID-19.

The chain uses TRBV6-5 and TRBJ2-7; D perhaps matches TRBD1 (6 bases). Per the germline V gene, CDR1 is MNHEY and CDR2 is SVGAGI. The CDR3 is made up of 11 amino acids. V dropped 8 bases and J dropped 7 bases, with 12 bases sitting between them. CDR3 DNA: TGTGCCAGCGGGACACCCCGGGAGCAGTACTTC. This encodes CASGTPREQYF.

The chain recombines TRBV5-6 with TRBJ1-2, with D maybe TRBD1 (6 bases). Trimming left V 3 bases short and J 2 bases short, with 8 bases between. Germline CDR1 reads SGHDT; CDR2 reads YYEEEE. This CDR3 has 13 amino acids. CDR3 coding DNA: TGTGCCAGCAGCTGGGGGACAAACTATGGCTACACCTTC. It codes for CASSWGTNYGYTF.

This clone occurred once. The chain carries TRBV10-3 and TRBJ1-2; TRBD1 matches at 10 bases. CDR1 and CDR2 (germline): ENHRY, SYGVKD. Trimming at V came to 4 bases and at J to 0 bases, leaving 14 bases not matched to a gene. The length of the CDR3 is 19 residues. In DNA form, the CDR3 reads TGTGCCATCAGTGGGATCAAACCGGGACAGGGGTTCCCTAACTATGGCTACACCTTC. This translates into CAISGIKPGQGFPNYGYTF.

This chain links TRBV7-9 with TRBJ1-1, with D unresolved. From germline, CDR1 is SEHNR and CDR2 FQNEAQ (reference sequence). The CDR3 length is 11 residues. Trimming shortened V by 11 bases and J by 8 bases, and 15 bases separated the two germline ends. In DNA, the CDR3 is TGTGCCGGATTAAAGGCGGCCGAAGCTTTCTTT. Amino acids: CAGLKAAEAFF.

Concerning this clone itself: Because the CDR3's place on the DNA is in doubt, the DNA is left out and the CDR3 is given as listed by TCRdb. This chain uses TRBV2 with TRBJ2-1; the tabulated D call, TRBD2, remains unverified against the DNA. The CDR3 is 23 amino acids in total, end residues counted. Germline V gene sequence: CDR1 SNHLY, CDR2 FYNNEI. CDR3 residues: CASSDGWLAGGMSSSSGLEEQFF.

This clone has a single count. The chain combines TRBV3-1 (or the pseudogene TRBV3-2) with TRBJ1-2, with D unclear. The CDR3 contains 14 residues. Trimming stripped 1 base from V and 1 base from J, with 7 bases between. Germline lookup yields CDR1 LGHDT and CDR2 YNNKEL (reference sequence). CDR3 coding DNA: TGTGCCAGCAGCCAAGTTTCCAGTAACTATGGCTACACCTTC. Translating it yields CASSQVSSNYGYTF.

V usage is TRBV14 and J usage is TRBJ1-1; TRBD1 matches at 8 bases. J gave up 4 bases and V 0 bases, and 7 bases lay outside the gene matches. This CDR3 region has 16 residues. CDR1 is SGHDN, CDR2 FVKESK, per germline. The CDR3 DNA follows: TGTGCCAGCAGCCAAGATAGGGCAGGGGGCAGCACTGAAGCTTTCTTT. Its protein is CASSQDRAGGSTEAFF.

The CDR3 DNA is TGTGCCAGCAGTTTCCCAGTTCAAGAGACCCAGTACTTC. Its protein is CASSFPVQETQYF. This sequence joins TRBV28 and TRBJ2-5; D is undetermined. The CDR3 runs to 13 residues. Trimming took off 3 bases at V and 2 bases at J, with 7 bases between the two ends. Looked up from germline, CDR1 is MDHEN and CDR2 is SYDVKM.

J is TRBJ2-1 and V is TRBV7-6; D perhaps matches TRBD2 (6 bases). The CDR3 contains 14 residues. V lost 0 bases and J 7 bases, leaving 10 bases between the germline ends. Germline V CDR1 and CDR2: SGHVS, FNYEAQ. DNA of the CDR3: TGTGCCAGCAGCTTAGCGGGAGGCGGGAATGAGCAGTTCTTC. Residues: CASSLAGGGNEQFF.

This clone has a single count. The chain carries TRBV18 and TRBJ1-2, with 7 bases aligning to TRBD1. Trimming at V came to 6 bases and at J to 8 bases, leaving 15 bases not matched to a gene. In germline, CDR1 is KGHSH, CDR2 LQKENI. The CDR3 runs to 15 residues. The chain's CDR3 is CASSRVQGFIGGYTF. The CDR3 bases are TGTGCCAGCTCGCGAGTACAGGGGTTTATAGGAGGCTACACCTTC.

CDR3 DNA sequence: TGCGCCAGCAGTGTAGGAGGGTCCCCCTACAATGAGCAGTTCTTC. The encoded protein is CASSVGGSPYNEQFF. The V and J genes are TRBV10-2 and TRBJ2-1, with D tentatively TRBD2 (6 bases). The germline V gene encodes CDR1 WSHSY and CDR2 SAAADI. The CDR3 runs to 15 residues. Between the trimmed V and J ends, which lost 4 bases and 2 bases, there was a span of 12 bases.

The chain recombines TRBV10-3 with TRBJ2-5, with 9 positions matching TRBD2. CDR1 is ENHRY and CDR2 is SYGVKD in the germline V gene. Trimming cost V 5 bases and J 2 bases; bases outside gene matches: 6. This CDR3 comprises 15 residues. The CDR3 loop reads CAISTTSGTQETQYF. In nucleotides, the CDR3 is TGTGCCATCAGTACGACTAGCGGAACTCAAGAGACCCAGTACTTC.

The rearrangement joins TRBV4-1 to TRBJ1-3; 9 bases are a match to TRBD1. V lost 4 bases and J lost 3; bases outside the gene matches: 4. The germline CDR1 and CDR2 sequences are MGHRA and YSYEKL. The CDR3 is 15 amino acids. CDR3 region: CASSRTGQGGNTIYF. The DNA of the CDR3 is TGCGCCAGCAGCCGAACGGGACAGGGTGGAAACACCATATATTTT.

The chain recombines TRBV2 with TRBJ2-5; TRBD1 is a possible D gene (7 bases). Trimming cost V 7 bases and J 3 bases, with 12 bases left between them. The CDR3 has 13 amino acids. The V gene's germline CDR1 is SNHLY and CDR2 FYNNEI. The CDR3 nucleotides are TGTGCCAGCAAGCAGGGGGGCGAAGAGACCCAGTACTTC. Translated, it gives CASKQGGEETQYF.

The V gene is TRBV19, the J gene TRBJ1-4; a possible D gene is TRBD1 (6 bases). Germline CDR1 reads LNHDA; CDR2 reads SQIVND (reference sequence). The CDR3 runs to 15 residues. Trimming stripped 4 bases from V and 3 bases from J, with 12 bases between. The CDR3 coding sequence is TGTGCCAGTAGTAAGACAGGATCCGCTAATGAAAAACTGTTTTTT. This encodes CASSKTGSANEKLFF.

The rearrangement joins TRBV19 to TRBJ1-1, with 7 bases identical to TRBD1. This CDR3 contains 14 residues. From germline, CDR1 is LNHDA and CDR2 SQIVND (reference sequence). The trim removed 3 bases at V and 2 bases at J, leaving 3 bases unmatched. The CDR3, as DNA: TGTGCCAGTAGTATGACAGGGCGAAACACTGAAGCTTTCTTT. Protein: CASSMTGRNTEAFF.

The chain is built from TRBV11-3 and TRBJ2-3; D is perhaps TRBD1 (6 bases). Germline V CDR1 and CDR2: SGHNT, YENEEA. Trimming pared 5 bases from V and 1 base from J, leaving 10 bases between. CDR3 length equals 14 residues. CDR3 DNA: TGTGCCAGCAGCCTCAGACAGGGCACAGATACGCAGTATTTT. Translation gives CASSLRQGTDTQYF.

The V gene is TRBV18, the J gene TRBJ1-1, with D possibly being TRBD1 (6 bases). Trimming removed 4 bases at V and 6 bases at J, with 12 bases between. Germline CDR1 reads KGHSH; CDR2 reads LQKENI. The CDR3 has 13 amino acids. The CDR3 region has the DNA TGTGCCAGCTCACTTGGACAGTTGGCTGAAGCTTTCTTT. It codes for CASSLGQLAEAFF.

This clone appeared a few times. V usage is TRBV2 and J usage is TRBJ2-7; 7 nucleotides line up with TRBD2. The CDR3 extends over 14 amino acids. Germline lookup yields CDR1 SNHLY and CDR2 FYNNEI. Trimming cost V 6 bases and J 0 bases; bases outside gene matches: 5. The CDR3 DNA follows: TGTGCCAGCAGACTAGCGTATAGCTCCTACGAGCAGTACTTC. It translates to CASRLAYSSYEQYF.

V is TRBV11-2 and J is TRBJ1-2, with 11 bases matching TRBD1. Germline V CDR1 and CDR2: SGHAT, FQNNGV. V dropped 5 bases and J dropped 4; count of bases not matched to a gene: 3. This CDR3 is built from 14 residues. The CDR3 is CASSLGQGAYGYTF. The CDR3 nucleotides read TGTGCCAGCAGCCTTGGACAGGGGGCCTATGGCTACACCTTC.

The chain carries TRBV30 and TRBJ2-5; no reliable D call. V dropped 1 base and J dropped 5 bases, with 11 bases sitting between them. The CDR3 extends over 13 amino acids. Germline CDR1 is GTSNPN and CDR2 is SVGIG (reference sequence). The CDR3 spells CAWSGFLRETQYF. CDR3 in DNA: TGTGCCTGGAGTGGGTTCTTACGGGAGACCCAGTACTTC.

The J gene is TRBJ2-2, the V gene TRBV12-5, with 9 bases fitting TRBD1. V was clipped by 4 bases and J by 4 bases; unmatched bases: 7. Germline V gene data show CDR1 as LGHNT and CDR2 as FRNRAP. The CDR3 consists of 16 residues. CDR3 loop: CASGYSGTGTTGELFF. DNA of the CDR3: TGTGCTAGTGGTTACTCAGGGACAGGGACCACCGGGGAGCTGTTTTTT.

This sequence joins TRBV28 and TRBJ1-6; 8 bases match TRBD1. This CDR3 comprises 15 residues. With 2 bases clipped from V and 7 bases from J, the junction kept 4 bases outside the gene matches. Germline V lookup: CDR1 MDHEN, CDR2 SYDVKM. This chain's CDR3 is CASSLGTGRNSPLHF. The CDR3 nucleotides are TGTGCCAGCAGTTTAGGGACAGGCCGAAATTCACCCCTCCACTTT.

J is TRBJ1-4 and V is TRBV10-1, with D possibly matching TRBD1 (6 bases). Trimming cost V 4 bases and J 1 base, with 7 bases left between them. Germline V gene lookup returns CDR1 WNHNN and CDR2 SYGVQD (reference sequence). The CDR3 loop spans 14 amino acids. The CDR3 sequence is CASSVDRTNEKLFF. In DNA form, the CDR3 reads TGCGCCAGCAGTGTGGACAGAACTAATGAAAAACTGTTTTTT.

This clone is medium-sized. The chain uses TRBV6-2 or TRBV6-3 and TRBJ2-1; D perhaps matches TRBD2 (6 bases). Trimming shortened V by 2 bases and J by 4 bases, and 15 bases separated the two germline ends. Germline V gives CDR1 MNHEY, CDR2 SVGEGT. This CDR3 is built from 16 residues. The DNA for the CDR3 is TGTGCCAGCAGTTACCGCGGGGAGGCTGGTTACAATGAGCAGTTCTTC. As protein: CASSYRGEAGYNEQFF.

This clone was seen more than once but under ten times. V is TRBV19 and J is TRBJ1-2; 7 bases fit TRBD1. The CDR3 sequence is 14 residues long. Germline CDR1 LNHDA, CDR2 SQIVND (reference sequence). The trim removed 5 bases at V and 6 bases at J, leaving 9 bases unmatched. The CDR3 protein is CASSRAGGSDGYTF. CDR3 DNA sequence: TGTGCCAGTAGTCGCGCAGGGGGTTCAGATGGCTACACCTTC.

The V call is TRBV9, the J call TRBJ1-5; D unresolved. The V gene lost 0 bases and the J gene lost 1 base, with 5 bases spanning the gap. The V gene's germline CDR1 is SGDLS and CDR2 YYNGEE. This CDR3 is 14 amino acids long. DNA of the CDR3: TGTGCCAGCAGCGTAGACGGGAGCAATCAGCCCCAGCATTTT. Translation: CASSVDGSNQPQHF.